This T cell receptor (beta chain) was sequenced during a study of CD8 T cells in Susac syndrome. RNA, at about 0.5 to 1 ug, was reverse transcribed with random hexamers. TCRdb used MiXCR to reprocess the immunoSEQ multiplex PCR reads, holding one entry per CDR3 protein. The sample carries about 300,000 distinct CDR3 sequences, 89% recorded once. V was clipped by 2 bases and J by 2 bases; unmatched bases: 6. Germline loops: CDR1 DFQATT, CDR2 SNEGSKA (reference sequence). CDR3 size: 15 residues. This chain uses TRBV20-1 with TRBJ1-5; TRBD1 matches at 7 bases. This clonotype was obtained from a human donor with multiple sclerosis. The specimen was CD8+ T cells from PBMCs. The CDR3 loop reads CSARPYDRGNQPQHF. For the CDR3, the DNA is TGCAGTGCTAGACCTTACGACAGGGGCAATCAGCCCCAGCATTTT.